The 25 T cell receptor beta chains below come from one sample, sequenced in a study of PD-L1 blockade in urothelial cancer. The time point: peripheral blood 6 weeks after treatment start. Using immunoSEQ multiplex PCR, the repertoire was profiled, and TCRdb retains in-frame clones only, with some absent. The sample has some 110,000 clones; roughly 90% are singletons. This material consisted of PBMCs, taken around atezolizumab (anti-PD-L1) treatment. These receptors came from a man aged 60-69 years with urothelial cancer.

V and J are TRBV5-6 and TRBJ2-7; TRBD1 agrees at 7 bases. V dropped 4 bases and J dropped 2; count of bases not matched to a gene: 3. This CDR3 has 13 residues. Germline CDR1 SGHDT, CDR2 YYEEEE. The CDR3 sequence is CASSVGTAYEQYF. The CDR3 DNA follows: TGTGCCAGCAGCGTCGGGACAGCCTACGAGCAGTACTTC.

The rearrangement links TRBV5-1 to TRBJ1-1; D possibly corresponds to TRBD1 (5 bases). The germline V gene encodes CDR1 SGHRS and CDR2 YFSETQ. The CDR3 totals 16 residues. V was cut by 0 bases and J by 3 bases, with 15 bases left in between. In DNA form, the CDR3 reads TGCGCCAGCAGCTTGGGGGCTCAGGGAAGGTACACTGAAGCTTTCTTT. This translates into CASSLGAQGRYTEAFF.

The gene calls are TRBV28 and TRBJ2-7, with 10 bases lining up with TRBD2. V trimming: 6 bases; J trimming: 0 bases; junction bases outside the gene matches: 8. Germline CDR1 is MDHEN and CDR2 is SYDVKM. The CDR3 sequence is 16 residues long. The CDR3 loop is CASSWDGTSDSYEQYF. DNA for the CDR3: TGTGCCAGCAGCTGGGACGGGACTAGCGACTCCTACGAGCAGTACTTC. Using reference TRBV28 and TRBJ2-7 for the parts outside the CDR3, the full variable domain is DVKVTQSSRYLVKRTGEKVFLECVQDMDHENMFWYRQDPGLGLRLIYFSYDVKMKEKGDIPEGYSVSREKKERFSLILESASTNQTSMYLCASSWDGTSDSYEQYFGPGTRLTVT.

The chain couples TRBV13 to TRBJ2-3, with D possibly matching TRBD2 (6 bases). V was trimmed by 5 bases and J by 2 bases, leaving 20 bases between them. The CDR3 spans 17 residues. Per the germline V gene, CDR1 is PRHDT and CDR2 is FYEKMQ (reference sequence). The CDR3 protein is CASSTTRHSGDTDTQYF. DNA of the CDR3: TGTGCCAGCAGCACCACCCGCCATTCGGGGGACACAGATACGCAGTATTTT.

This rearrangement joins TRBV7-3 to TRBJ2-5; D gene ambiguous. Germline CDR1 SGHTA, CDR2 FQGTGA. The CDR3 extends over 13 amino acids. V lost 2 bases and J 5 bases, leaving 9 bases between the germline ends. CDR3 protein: CASSLQVGETQYF. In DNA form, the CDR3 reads TGTGCCAGCAGCTTACAGGTCGGCGAGACCCAGTACTTC.

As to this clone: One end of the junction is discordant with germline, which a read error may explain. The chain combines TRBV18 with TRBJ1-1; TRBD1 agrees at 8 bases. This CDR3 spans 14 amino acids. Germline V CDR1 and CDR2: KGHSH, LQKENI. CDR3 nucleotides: TGTGCCAGCTCCCCACAGGGGGTGAACACTGAAGCTTTCTTT. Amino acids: CASSPQGVNTEAFF.

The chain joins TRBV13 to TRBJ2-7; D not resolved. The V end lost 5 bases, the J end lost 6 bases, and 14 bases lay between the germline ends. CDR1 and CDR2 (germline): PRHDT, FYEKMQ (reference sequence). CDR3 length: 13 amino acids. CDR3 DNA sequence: TGTGCCAGCAGCGGCCGACTGCCTCTCGAGCAGTACTTC. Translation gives CASSGRLPLEQYF.

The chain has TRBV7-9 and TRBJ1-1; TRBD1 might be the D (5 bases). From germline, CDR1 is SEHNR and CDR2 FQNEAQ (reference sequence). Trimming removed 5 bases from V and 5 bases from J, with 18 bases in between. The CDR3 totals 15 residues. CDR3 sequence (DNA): TGTGCCAGCAGCCCCAATGCGCAGGGTAGAACTGAAGCTTTCTTT. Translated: CASSPNAQGRTEAFF.

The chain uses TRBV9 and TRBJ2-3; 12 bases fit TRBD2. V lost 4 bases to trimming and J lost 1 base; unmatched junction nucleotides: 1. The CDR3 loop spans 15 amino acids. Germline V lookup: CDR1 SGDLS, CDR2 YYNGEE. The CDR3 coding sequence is TGTGCCAGCAGCCTAGCGGGGGGGCGCACAGATACGCAGTATTTT. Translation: CASSLAGGRTDTQYF.

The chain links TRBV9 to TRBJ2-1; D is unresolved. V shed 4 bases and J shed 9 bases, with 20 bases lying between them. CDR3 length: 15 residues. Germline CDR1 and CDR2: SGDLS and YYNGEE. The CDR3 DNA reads TGTGCCAGCAGCTACAACTCCAACACTCTAGGTGAGCAGTTCTTC. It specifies CASSYNSNTLGEQFF.

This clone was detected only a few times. The CDR3 sequence: CASTQTANQPQHF. DNA of the CDR3: TGTGCCAGCACCCAAACTGCCAATCAGCCCCAGCATTTT. The gene calls are TRBV28 and TRBJ1-5; no definite D call. Germline values: CDR1 MDHEN, CDR2 SYDVKM. This CDR3 has 13 amino acids. Trimming removed 7 bases at V and 3 bases at J, with 10 bases between.

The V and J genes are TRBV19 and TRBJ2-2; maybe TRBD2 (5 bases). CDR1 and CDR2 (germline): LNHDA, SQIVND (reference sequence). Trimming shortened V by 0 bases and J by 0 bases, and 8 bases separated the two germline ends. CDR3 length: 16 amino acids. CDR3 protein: CASSIDFGANTGELFF. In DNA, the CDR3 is TGTGCCAGTAGTATAGATTTCGGGGCGAACACCGGGGAGCTGTTTTTT. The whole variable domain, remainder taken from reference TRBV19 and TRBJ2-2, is DGGITQSPKYLFRKEGQNVTLSCEQNLNHDAMYWYRQDPGQGLRLIYYSQIVNDFQKGDIAEGYSVSREKKESFPLTVTSAQKNPTAFYLCASSIDFGANTGELFFGEGSRLTVL.

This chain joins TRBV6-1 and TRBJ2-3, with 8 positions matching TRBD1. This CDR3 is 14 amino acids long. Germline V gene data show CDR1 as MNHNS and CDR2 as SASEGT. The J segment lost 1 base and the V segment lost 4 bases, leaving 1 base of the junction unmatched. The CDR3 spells CASSVGQGTDTQYF. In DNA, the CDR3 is TGTGCCAGCAGTGTGGGACAGGGCACAGATACGCAGTATTTT.

CDR3 nucleotides: TGTGCCTGGAGGCACTCAAAACAGACAGGGTGGAACACTGAAGCTTTCTTT. Protein: CAWRHSKQTGWNTEAFF. This chain connects TRBV30 to TRBJ1-1; 7 bases line up with TRBD1. Per germline, CDR1 GTSNPN and CDR2 SVGIG (reference sequence). The CDR3 is 17 amino acids. The J segment lost 1 base and the V segment lost 3 bases, leaving 14 bases of the junction unmatched.

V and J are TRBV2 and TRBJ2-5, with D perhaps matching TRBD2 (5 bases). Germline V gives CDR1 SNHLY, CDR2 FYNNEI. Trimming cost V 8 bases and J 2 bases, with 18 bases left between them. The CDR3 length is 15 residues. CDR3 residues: CASGRLADLQETQYF. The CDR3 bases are TGTGCCAGCGGGAGATTGGCGGATCTGCAAGAGACCCAGTACTTC. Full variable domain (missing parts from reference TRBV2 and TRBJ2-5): EPEVTQTPSHQVTQMGQEVILRCVPISNHLYFYWYRQILGQKVEFLVSFYNNEISEKSEIFDDQFSVERPDGSNFTLKIRSTKLEDSAMYFCASGRLADLQETQYFGPGTRLLVL.

The CDR3 region is CAIRGNSGSKTGELFF. CDR3 sequence (DNA): TGTGCCATCAGAGGAAATAGCGGGAGTAAGACCGGGGAGCTGTTTTTT. The rearrangement links TRBV10-3 to TRBJ2-2, with 9 nucleotides matching TRBD2. This CDR3 region has 16 residues. The germline V gene encodes CDR1 ENHRY and CDR2 SYGVKD. V trimming: 6 bases; J trimming: 5 bases; junction bases outside the gene matches: 10.

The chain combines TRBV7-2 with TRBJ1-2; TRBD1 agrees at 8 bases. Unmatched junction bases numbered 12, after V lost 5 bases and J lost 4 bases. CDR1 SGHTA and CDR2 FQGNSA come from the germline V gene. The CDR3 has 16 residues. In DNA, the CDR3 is TGTGCCAGCAGCCTCGGACAGGGAGATCTTTCCTATGGCTACACCTTC. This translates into CASSLGQGDLSYGYTF.

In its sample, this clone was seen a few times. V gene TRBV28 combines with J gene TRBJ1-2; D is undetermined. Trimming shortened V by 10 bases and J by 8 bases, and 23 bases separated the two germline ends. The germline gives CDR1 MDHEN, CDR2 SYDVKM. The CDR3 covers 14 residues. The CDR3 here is CATTPGFPSFGYTF. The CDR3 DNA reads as TGTGCCACCACTCCGGGGTTCCCGTCCTTCGGCTACACCTTC.

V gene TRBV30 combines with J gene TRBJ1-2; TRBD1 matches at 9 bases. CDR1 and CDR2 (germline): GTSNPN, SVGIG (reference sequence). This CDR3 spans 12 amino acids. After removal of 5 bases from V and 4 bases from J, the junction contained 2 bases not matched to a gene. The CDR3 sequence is CAWRQGGYGYTF. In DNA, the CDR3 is TGTGCCTGGCGACAGGGGGGCTATGGCTACACCTTC.

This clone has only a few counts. In DNA, the CDR3 is TGTGCCAGCAGTTACCTTGAGGGGGCCCAGCCCCAGCATTTT. Protein product: CASSYLEGAQPQHF. V gene TRBV6-6 combines with J gene TRBJ1-5, with 7 nucleotides matching TRBD1. V was clipped by 2 bases and J by 7 bases; unmatched bases: 5. The CDR3 contains 14 residues. The germline V gene has CDR1 MNHNY and CDR2 SVGAGI (reference sequence).

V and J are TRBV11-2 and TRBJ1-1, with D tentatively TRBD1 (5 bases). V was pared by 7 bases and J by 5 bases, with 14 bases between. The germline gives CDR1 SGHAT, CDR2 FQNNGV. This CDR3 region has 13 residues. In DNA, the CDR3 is TGTGCCAGCACCACTCCCGGGGGTACTGAAGCTTTCTTT. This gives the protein CASTTPGGTEAFF. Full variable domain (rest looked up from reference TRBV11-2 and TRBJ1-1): EAGVAQSPRYKIIEKRQSVAFWCNPISGHATLYWYQQILGQGPKLLIQFQNNGVVDDSQLPKDRFSAERLKGVDSTLKIQPAKLEDSAVYLCASTTPGGTEAFFGQGTRLTVV.

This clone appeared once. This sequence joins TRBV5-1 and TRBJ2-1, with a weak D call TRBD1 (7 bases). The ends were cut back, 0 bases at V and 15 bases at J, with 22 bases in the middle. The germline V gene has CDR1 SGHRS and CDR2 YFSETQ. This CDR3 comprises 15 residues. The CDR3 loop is CASSLGGTAGDVAFF. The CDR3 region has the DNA TGCGCCAGCAGCTTGGGCGGGACAGCCGGCGATGTTGCGTTCTTC.

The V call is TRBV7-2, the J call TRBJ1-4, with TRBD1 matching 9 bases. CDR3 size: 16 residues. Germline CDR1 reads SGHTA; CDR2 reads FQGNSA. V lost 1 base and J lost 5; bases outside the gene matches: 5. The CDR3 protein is CASSLDAGQGNEKLFF. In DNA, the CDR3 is TGTGCCAGCAGCTTAGACGCAGGACAGGGGAATGAAAAACTGTTTTTT. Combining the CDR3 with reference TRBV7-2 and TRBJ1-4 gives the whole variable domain GAGVSQSPSNKVTEKGKDVELRCDPISGHTALYWYRQSLGQGLEFLIYFQGNSAPDKSGLPSDRFSAERTGGSVSTLTIQRTQQEDSAVYLCASSLDAGQGNEKLFFGSGTQLSVL.

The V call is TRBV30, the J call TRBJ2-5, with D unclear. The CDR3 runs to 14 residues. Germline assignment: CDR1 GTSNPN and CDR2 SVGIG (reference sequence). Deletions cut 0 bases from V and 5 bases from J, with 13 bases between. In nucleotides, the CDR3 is TGTGCCTGGAGTGTAATTCGGGTTGTCGAGACCCAGTACTTC. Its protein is CAWSVIRVVETQYF.

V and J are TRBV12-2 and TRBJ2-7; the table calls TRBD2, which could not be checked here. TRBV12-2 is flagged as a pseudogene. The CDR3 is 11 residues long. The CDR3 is CASREEAEQYF. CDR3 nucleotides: TGTGCAAGTCGAGAGGAGGCCGAGCAGTACTTC.